This T cell receptor beta chain was recorded in a study of cytomegalovirus exposure and HLA in healthy donors. Each donor was nominally healthy when sampled (though unrecorded immune exposures were likely). Findings of the study overall: Accounts indicate the classifier identified cytomegalovirus status with strong specificity and sensitivity. It was assumed in the presence/absence analyses that sequencing depth was roughly uniform across donors.

Germline V lookup: CDR1 SEHNR, CDR2 FQNEAQ (reference sequence). V was pared by 3 bases and J by 10 bases, with 12 bases between. This CDR3 is built from 12 residues. With regard to this clone: Its specificity is unknown.

PCR used 60 Vbeta primers and 13 Jbeta primers. Only in-frame clones appear in the TCRdb table, and some are missing; sequencing was by immunoSEQ multiplex PCR. The data contain some 56,000 clones, approximately 80% of them seen just once; the ten biggest clones take up about 1.6%. The chain combines TRBV7-9 with TRBJ1-1; TRBD1 might be the D (5 bases). This clonotype was obtained from a human donor in good health. Sequencing input: PBMCs. In nucleotides, the CDR3 is TGTGCCAGCAGCTTTGGGGACTTCGGAGCTTTCTTT. Amino acids: CASSFGDFGAFF.